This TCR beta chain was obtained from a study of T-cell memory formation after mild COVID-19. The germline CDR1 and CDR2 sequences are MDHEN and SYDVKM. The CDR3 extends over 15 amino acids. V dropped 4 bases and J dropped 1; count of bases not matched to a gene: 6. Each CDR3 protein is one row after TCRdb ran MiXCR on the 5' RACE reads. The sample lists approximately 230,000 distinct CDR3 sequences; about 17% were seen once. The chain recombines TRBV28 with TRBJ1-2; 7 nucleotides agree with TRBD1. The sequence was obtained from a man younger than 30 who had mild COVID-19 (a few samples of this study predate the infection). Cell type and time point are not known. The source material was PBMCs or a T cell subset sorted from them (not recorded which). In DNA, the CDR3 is TGTGCCAGCAGTTCCAGGGACAGCCGTAACTATGGCTACACCTTC. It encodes CASSSRDSRNYGYTF.